Each of the 28 T cell receptor beta chains below was sequenced from the same sample in a study of blood T cell repertoires in COVID-19. TCRdb keeps only in-frame clones here, not all; method: immunoSEQ multiplex PCR. The sample has about 210,000 clones, 70% to 90% seen once. What was sequenced was peripheral blood. The receptors shown here come from a middle-aged woman with acute or convalescent COVID-19.

This chain joins TRBV7-6 and TRBJ2-3; 12 bases map to TRBD2. This CDR3 is built from 16 residues. The ends lost 1 base at V and 2 bases at J; junction bases unmatched: 1. Per the germline V gene, CDR1 is SGHVS and CDR2 is FNYEAQ. Here the CDR3 reads CASSLGLAGATDTQYF. The CDR3 nucleotides are TGTGCCAGCAGCTTAGGACTAGCGGGGGCCACAGATACGCAGTATTTT.

This clone is a singleton in its sample. The chain couples TRBV11-2 to TRBJ1-4; 7 bases agree with TRBD1. CDR1 and CDR2 (germline): SGHAT, FQNNGV. The CDR3 sequence is 14 residues long. The ends lost 2 bases at V and 8 bases at J; junction bases unmatched: 5. The CDR3 protein is CASSLRGPGEKLFF. CDR3 coding DNA: TGTGCCAGCAGCTTAAGGGGGCCAGGGGAAAAACTGTTTTTT.

The chain recombines TRBV6-2 or TRBV6-3 with TRBJ1-2; D may be TRBD1 (5 bases). Germline CDR1 reads MNHEY; CDR2 reads SVGEGT. CDR3 length equals 17 residues. The V end was cut by 2 bases, the J end by 6 bases, with 22 bases between. Written as DNA, the CDR3 is TGTGCCAGCAGTTACACCCCGGGGCTCAGGCCGGGGGATGGCTACACCTTC. Residues: CASSYTPGLRPGDGYTF.

This chain uses TRBV4-2 with TRBJ2-5, with D possibly matching TRBD1 (5 bases). This CDR3 comprises 14 residues. The germline V gene has CDR1 LGHNA and CDR2 YNFKEQ. The V end was cut by 1 base, the J end by 0 bases, with 6 bases between. This chain's CDR3 is CASSQAGNQETQYF. As DNA, the CDR3 is TGTGCCAGCAGCCAAGCAGGGAACCAAGAGACCCAGTACTTC.

The CDR3 DNA sequence: TGTGCCAGCAGCGACAGCGACAGGGGTGACCAGCCCCAGCATTTT. Protein sequence: CASSDSDRGDQPQHF. This chain connects TRBV11-2 to TRBJ1-5; TRBD1 matches at 8 bases. This CDR3 spans 15 amino acids. J lost 7 bases, V lost 5 bases, and 10 bases had no gene match. Germline values: CDR1 SGHAT, CDR2 FQNNGV.

J is TRBJ1-1 and V is TRBV7-8; D is unresolved. V was pared by 0 bases and J by 0 bases, with 11 bases between. Germline CDR1 SGHVS, CDR2 FQNEAQ. This CDR3 comprises 16 residues. The CDR3 nucleotides read TGTGCCAGCAGCTTAGCTATGTGGCGGGTGAACACTGAAGCTTTCTTT. It translates to CASSLAMWRVNTEAFF.

The chain links TRBV6-5 to TRBJ1-1; 9 bases map to TRBD1. From germline, CDR1 is MNHEY and CDR2 SVGAGI. Trimming cost V 6 bases and J 3 bases; bases outside gene matches: 8. The CDR3 contains 15 residues. As DNA, the CDR3 is TGTGCCAGCAGGGGGATGACAGGGGGGCACACTGAAGCTTTCTTT. It yields the protein CASRGMTGGHTEAFF.

This clone was seen a few times. The CDR3 loop reads CASSRGQGRETQYF. CDR3 DNA sequence: TGCGCCAGCAGCCGGGGACAGGGGCGAGAGACCCAGTACTTC. The V call is TRBV5-1, the J call TRBJ2-5; 10 nucleotides agree with TRBD1. The CDR3 has 14 amino acids. V dropped 4 bases and J dropped 4; count of bases not matched to a gene: 4. The germline CDR1 and CDR2 sequences are SGHRS and YFSETQ.

This sequence joins TRBV30 and TRBJ2-5, with 7 nucleotides matching TRBD2. The germline V gene encodes CDR1 GTSNPN and CDR2 SVGIG (reference sequence). Germline trimming cut 4 bases from V and 2 bases from J; bases unmatched to any gene: 4. The CDR3 runs 13 residues. CDR3 bases: TGTGCCTGGACTAGCGGCATACAAGAGACCCAGTACTTC. Amino acids: CAWTSGIQETQYF.

This clone appeared a single time. The chain links TRBV27 to TRBJ2-2; the D is unclear. The V gene lost 3 bases and the J gene lost 0 bases, with 14 bases spanning the gap. Germline CDR1 is MNHEY and CDR2 is SMNVEV (reference sequence). This CDR3 spans 17 amino acids. In nucleotides, the CDR3 is TGTGCCAGCAGTTTTGACTTTGAGGCTTCGAACACCGGGGAGCTGTTTTTT. Translated, it gives CASSFDFEASNTGELFF.

The chain's CDR3 is CASSFNGEEGYTF. As DNA, the CDR3 is TGCGCCAGCAGCTTCAACGGGGAGGAAGGCTACACCTTC. The chain couples TRBV5-1 to TRBJ1-2; D gene ambiguous. V shed 2 bases and J shed 8 bases, with 13 bases lying between them. Germline V CDR1 and CDR2: SGHRS, YFSETQ. This CDR3 comprises 13 residues.

The chain carries TRBV6-5 and TRBJ1-2; the D gene is possibly TRBD1 (5 bases). Germline V lookup: CDR1 MNHEY, CDR2 SVGAGI. The CDR3 is 14 residues long. Deletions cut 2 bases from V and 2 bases from J, with 9 bases between. CDR3 coding DNA: TGTGCCAGCAGTTACGATCCAGGGAACTATGGCTACACCTTC. It encodes CASSYDPGNYGYTF.

The CDR3 DNA follows: TGTGCCAGCAGCTCCCAGGGAGGAATACTTAACTATGGCTACACCTTC. This sequence encodes CASSSQGGILNYGYTF. J is TRBJ1-2 and V is TRBV9; maybe TRBD1 (5 bases). Trimming took 4 bases from V and 1 from J, leaving 17 bases between them. Germline-derived CDR1 and CDR2 are SGDLS and YYNGEE. The CDR3 sequence is 16 residues long.

This sequence joins TRBV30 and TRBJ2-5, with 11 bases that match TRBD1. V shed 5 bases, J shed 4 bases, and the junction held 6 bases outside the gene matches. This CDR3 has 14 residues. Germline V gene sequence: CDR1 GTSNPN, CDR2 SVGIG (reference sequence). CDR3: CAWGPGTGGETQYF. The CDR3 bases are TGTGCCTGGGGTCCCGGGACAGGGGGAGAGACCCAGTACTTC.

This clone was recorded only once. V gene TRBV19 combines with J gene TRBJ2-3; possibly TRBD1 for D (6 bases). CDR1 and CDR2 from the germline V gene are LNHDA and SQIVND (reference sequence). The V gene lost 7 bases and the J gene lost 4 bases, with 24 bases spanning the gap. CDR3 length: 17 amino acids. The CDR3 coding sequence is TGTGCCAGTAAACCAACACCGGGACACTCGAGGGCAGATACGCAGTATTTT. Amino acid sequence: CASKPTPGHSRADTQYF.

This clone appeared many times. The chain combines TRBV28 with TRBJ2-2; 7 nucleotides align to TRBD1. The CDR3 contains 16 residues. The V segment lost 6 bases and the J segment 4 bases; nucleotides outside the gene matches: 11. CDR1 is MDHEN, CDR2 SYDVKM, per germline. CDR3 sequence reads: CASREDGDRSTGELFF. The CDR3 DNA follows: TGTGCCAGCAGGGAAGATGGGGACAGATCCACCGGGGAGCTGTTTTTT.

This chain joins TRBV19 and TRBJ1-6, with TRBD1 matching over 11 bases. The CDR3 sequence is 14 residues long. CDR1 is LNHDA, CDR2 SQIVND, per germline (reference sequence). Germline trimming cut 4 bases from V and 9 bases from J; bases unmatched to any gene: 2. CDR3 coding DNA: TGTGCCAGTAGTACGGACAGGGGGCTTTCACCCCTCCACTTT. Protein: CASSTDRGLSPLHF.

This rearrangement joins TRBV10-1 to TRBJ1-5, with D maybe TRBD1 (6 bases). Trimming pared 4 bases from V and 7 bases from J, leaving 11 bases between. The CDR3 is made up of 13 amino acids. Germline lookup yields CDR1 WNHNN and CDR2 SYGVQD (reference sequence). CDR3 amino acids: CASSAGAGQPQHF. CDR3 DNA sequence: TGCGCCAGCAGTGCAGGGGCAGGGCAGCCCCAGCATTTT.

This chain uses TRBV7-8 with TRBJ1-2; 7 bases are a match to TRBD1. Germline CDR1 and CDR2: SGHVS and FQNEAQ. The CDR3 has 12 amino acids. V dropped 3 bases and J dropped 8; count of bases not matched to a gene: 3. In nucleotides, the CDR3 is TGTGCCAGCAGCTTCACAGGGGAAGGCTACACCTTC. Protein: CASSFTGEGYTF.

This clone was seen a few times. The chain employs TRBV2 and TRBJ2-7; 9 nucleotides align to TRBD1. CDR1 SNHLY and CDR2 FYNNEI come from the germline V gene. The CDR3 sequence is 13 residues long. J lost 6 bases, V lost 6 bases, and 6 bases had no gene match. The CDR3 DNA sequence: TGTGCCAGCAGATCTACAGGGGGCTTCGAGCAGTACGTC. Translating gives CASRSTGGFEQYV.

The gene calls are TRBV7-6 and TRBJ2-5; 10 nucleotides line up with TRBD1. CDR3 length: 16 residues. Germline V CDR1 and CDR2: SGHVS, FNYEAQ. V was clipped by 5 bases and J by 5 bases; unmatched bases: 11. DNA for the CDR3: TGTGCCAGCAGCCCAACCCGGGACAGGGGTTGGGAGACCCAGTACTTC. This encodes CASSPTRDRGWETQYF. The full variable domain, its missing parts supplied by reference TRBV7-6 and TRBJ2-5, is GAGVSQSPRYKVTKRGQDVALRCDPISGHVSLYWYRQALGQGPEFLTYFNYEAQQDKSGLPNDRFSAERPEGSISTLTIQRTEQRDSAMYRCASSPTRDRGWETQYFGPGTRLLVL.

This sequence joins TRBV5-1 and TRBJ1-2; possible D gene TRBD1, 5 bases. This CDR3 contains 14 residues. Trimming took off 0 bases at V and 8 bases at J, with 14 bases between the two ends. Germline CDR1 and CDR2: SGHRS and YFSETQ. In DNA, the CDR3 is TGCGCCAGCAGCTTGGGAGTACAGGTTGGAGGCTACACCTTC. Amino acid sequence: CASSLGVQVGGYTF.

The V gene is TRBV7-2, the J gene TRBJ2-3; the match to TRBD2 covers 14 bases. The germline V gene has CDR1 SGHTA and CDR2 FQGNSA. This CDR3 is 15 amino acids long. J lost 5 bases, V lost 6 bases, and 4 bases had no gene match. In DNA, the CDR3 is TGTGCCAGCAGAACCGGGACTAGCGGGAGAGATACGCAGTATTTT. Translated, it gives CASRTGTSGRDTQYF.

V usage is TRBV6-5 and J usage is TRBJ1-5, with 8 nucleotides matching TRBD1. Germline-derived CDR1 and CDR2 are MNHEY and SVGAGI. The CDR3 sequence is 14 residues long. The V segment lost 7 bases and the J segment 1 base; nucleotides outside the gene matches: 3. This CDR3 is CASNRDRSNQPQHF. For the CDR3, the DNA is TGTGCCAGCAACCGGGACAGGAGCAATCAGCCCCAGCATTTT.

The chain is built from TRBV24-1 and TRBJ1-5, with 11 positions matching TRBD1. The CDR3 is 18 residues long. Germline assignment: CDR1 KGHDR and CDR2 SFDVKD. Trimming cost V 4 bases and J 2 bases; bases outside gene matches: 9. The CDR3 loop is CATSESPGQGVGNQPQHF. In nucleotides, the CDR3 is TGTGCCACCAGTGAGTCCCCGGGACAGGGGGTTGGCAATCAGCCCCAGCATTTT.

The CDR3 spells CASTRTSGGNEQFF. The DNA of the CDR3 is TGCGCCAGCACCCGGACTAGCGGGGGCAATGAGCAGTTCTTC. The genes are TRBV4-1 and TRBJ2-1; 13 positions match TRBD2. Germline V CDR1 and CDR2: MGHRA, YSYEKL. The CDR3 covers 14 residues. V was clipped by 7 bases and J by 6 bases; unmatched bases: 3.

CDR3 sequence: CASSLRLAGPTDTQYF. The CDR3 region has the DNA TGTGCCAGCAGCTTACGACTAGCGGGACCCACAGATACGCAGTATTTT. V and J are TRBV7-9 and TRBJ2-3; 11 bases align to TRBD2. CDR3 length: 16 amino acids. The germline V gene has CDR1 SEHNR and CDR2 FQNEAQ (reference sequence). Losses at the gene ends were 2 bases for V and 2 bases for J; bases not matched to a gene: 3.

The CDR3 DNA follows: TGCGCCAGCAGTGAGTCGAACAGGGGCCCTAACTATGGCTACACCTTC. Protein sequence: CASSESNRGPNYGYTF. This chain uses TRBV10-2 with TRBJ1-2; 7 positions agree with TRBD1. The CDR3 length is 16 residues. V dropped 0 bases and J dropped 0; count of bases not matched to a gene: 4. Germline values: CDR1 WSHSY, CDR2 SAAADI.